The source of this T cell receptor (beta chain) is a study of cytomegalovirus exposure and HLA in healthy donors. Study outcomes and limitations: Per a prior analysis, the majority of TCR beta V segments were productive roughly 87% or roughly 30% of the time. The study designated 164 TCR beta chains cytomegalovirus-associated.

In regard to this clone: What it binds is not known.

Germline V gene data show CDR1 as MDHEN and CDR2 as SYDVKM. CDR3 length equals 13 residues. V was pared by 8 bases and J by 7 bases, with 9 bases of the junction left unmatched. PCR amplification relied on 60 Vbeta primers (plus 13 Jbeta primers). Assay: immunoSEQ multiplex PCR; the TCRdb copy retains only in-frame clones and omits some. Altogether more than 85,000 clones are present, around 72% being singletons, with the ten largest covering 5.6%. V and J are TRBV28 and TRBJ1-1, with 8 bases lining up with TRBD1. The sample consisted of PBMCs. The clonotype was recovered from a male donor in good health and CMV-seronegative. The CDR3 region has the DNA TGTGCCAGCGGTACAGGGGGGAGCGGTGAAGCTTTCTTT. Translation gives CASGTGGSGEAFF. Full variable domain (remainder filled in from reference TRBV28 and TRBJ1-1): DVKVTQSSRYLVKRTGEKVFLECVQDMDHENMFWYRQDPGLGLRLIYFSYDVKMKEKGDIPEGYSVSREKKERFSLILESASTNQTSMYLCASGTGGSGEAFFGQGTRLTVV.